This TCR beta chain is drawn from a study of blood T cell repertoires in COVID-19. Looking at the study overall: Acute-phase and convalescent COVID-19 samples originated in the United States, Italy and Spain.

Study processing details: The assay estimated nucleated cells by amplifying reference gene primers. Some clones are missing from TCRdb's copy, which holds only in-frame ones; the method was immunoSEQ multiplex PCR. V and J calls and clone size follow that table, whereas D and trimming were derived from the DNA. The sample contains roughly 39,000 clones, more than 80% of which appear only once. The germline gives CDR1 MGHRA, CDR2 YSYEKL. V lost 1 base and J 3 bases, leaving 12 bases between the germline ends. The CDR3 extends over 15 amino acids. Sequenced: peripheral blood. This clonotype was obtained from a man in his sixties with acute or convalescent COVID-19. The chain links TRBV4-1 to TRBJ1-2; TRBD1 might be the D (6 bases). The CDR3 spells CASSQADSLYYGYTF. The CDR3 DNA follows: TGCGCCAGCAGCCAAGCGGACAGCCTTTACTATGGCTACACCTTC.